This TCR beta chain is from a study of blood T cell repertoires in COVID-19. Sequencing used immunoSEQ multiplex PCR; TCRdb keeps in-frame clones, though not all of them. The sample holds over 200,000 clones, roughly nine tenths seen once. This CDR3 is 16 amino acids long. Trimming left V 0 bases short and J 4 bases short, with 12 bases between. CDR1 is SGHDN and CDR2 is FVKESK in the germline V gene. The V and J genes are TRBV14 and TRBJ2-2; tentatively, D is TRBD2 (5 bases). The receptor was isolated from a man between 25 and 39 years old with acute or convalescent COVID-19. Sequenced sample: peripheral blood. The CDR3 DNA follows: TGTGCCAGCAGCCAAGATTTAGGAGCGGCCACCGGGGAGCTGTTTTTT. Its protein product is CASSQDLGAATGELFF. Together with reference TRBV14 and TRBJ2-2, the CDR3 gives the full variable domain: EAGVTQFPSHSVIEKGQTVTLRCDPISGHDNLYWYRRVMGKEIKFLLHFVKESKQDESGMPNNRFLAERTGGTYSTLKVQPAELEDSGVYFCASSQDLGAATGELFFGEGSRLTVL.